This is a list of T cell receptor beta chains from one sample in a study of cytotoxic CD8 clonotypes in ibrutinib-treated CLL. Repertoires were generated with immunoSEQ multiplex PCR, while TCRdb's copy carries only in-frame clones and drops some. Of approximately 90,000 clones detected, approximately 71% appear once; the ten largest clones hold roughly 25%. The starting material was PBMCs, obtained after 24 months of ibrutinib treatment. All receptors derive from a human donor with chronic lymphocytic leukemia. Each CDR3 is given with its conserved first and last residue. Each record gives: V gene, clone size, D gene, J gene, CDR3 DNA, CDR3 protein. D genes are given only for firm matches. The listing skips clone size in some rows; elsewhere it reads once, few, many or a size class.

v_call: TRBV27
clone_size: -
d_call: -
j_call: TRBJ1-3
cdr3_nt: TGTGCCAGCAGAGGGTCCTCTGGAAACACCATATATTTT
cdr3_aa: CASRGSSGNTIYF

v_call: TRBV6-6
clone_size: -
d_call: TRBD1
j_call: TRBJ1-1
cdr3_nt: TGTGCCAGCAGTGCACAGGGGTACAATACTGAAGCTTTCTTT
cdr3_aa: CASSAQGYNTEAFF

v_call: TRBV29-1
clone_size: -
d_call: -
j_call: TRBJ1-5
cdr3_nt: TGCAGCGCCCGACTCTCAGGGTTCAATCAGCCCCAGCATTTT
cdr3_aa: CSARLSGFNQPQHF

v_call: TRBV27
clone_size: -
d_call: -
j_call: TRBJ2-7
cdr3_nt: TGTGCCAGCAGTTCACGACAGGTTTTTGAGCAGTACTTC
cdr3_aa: CASSSRQVFEQYF

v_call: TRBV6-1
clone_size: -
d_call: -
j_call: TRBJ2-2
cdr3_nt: TGTGCCAGCAGTTTGGACCGCTACACCGGGGAGCTGTTTTTT
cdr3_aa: CASSLDRYTGELFF

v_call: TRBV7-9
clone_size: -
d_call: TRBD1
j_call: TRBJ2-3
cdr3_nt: TGTGCCAGCAGCCGTCGGGACAGGGTAGTGGGAGGGCCTATAGATACGCAGTATTTT
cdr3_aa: CASSRRDRVVGGPIDTQYF

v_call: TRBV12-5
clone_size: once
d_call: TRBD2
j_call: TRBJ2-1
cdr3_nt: TGTGCTAGTGGTTCCGGTCTAGCGGCCTACAATGAGCAGTTCTTC
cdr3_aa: CASGSGLAAYNEQFF

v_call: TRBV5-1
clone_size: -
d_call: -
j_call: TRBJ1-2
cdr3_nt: TGCGCCAGCAGCTTGGATAGGGGTCCTAACTATGGCTACACCTTC
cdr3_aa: CASSLDRGPNYGYTF

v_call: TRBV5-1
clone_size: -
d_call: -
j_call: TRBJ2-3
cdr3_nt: TGCGCCAGCAGCCCCGGGGTTGGCACAGATACGCAGTATTTT
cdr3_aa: CASSPGVGTDTQYF

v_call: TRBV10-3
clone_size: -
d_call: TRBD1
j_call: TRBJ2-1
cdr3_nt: TGTGCCATCAGTGGTCGTGGGACAGGGGTCCGAAGTCGACCCTACAATGAGCAGTTCTTC
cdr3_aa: CAISGRGTGVRSRPYNEQFF

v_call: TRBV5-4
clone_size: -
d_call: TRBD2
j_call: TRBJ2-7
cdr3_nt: TGTGCCAGCAGCCTAGCCGGGACTAGCGGCGTTTACGAGCAGTACTTC
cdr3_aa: CASSLAGTSGVYEQYF

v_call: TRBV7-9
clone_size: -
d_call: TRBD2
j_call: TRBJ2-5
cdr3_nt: TGTGCCAGCGGGGGCGCGGGAGGGCCCCGCCAAGAGACCCAGTACTTC
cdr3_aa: CASGGAGGPRQETQYF

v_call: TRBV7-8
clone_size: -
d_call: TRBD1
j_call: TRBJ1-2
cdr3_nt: TGTGCCAGCAGCTTTGCAGACAGGGGATCTGGCTACACCTTC
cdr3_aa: CASSFADRGSGYTF

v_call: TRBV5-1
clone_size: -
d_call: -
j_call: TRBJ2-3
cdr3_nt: TGCGCCAGCAGCTCCGGATCGGACCTAGGGACAGATACGCAGTATTTT
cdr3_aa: CASSSGSDLGTDTQYF

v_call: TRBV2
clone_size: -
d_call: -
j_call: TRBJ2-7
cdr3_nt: TGTGCCAGCAGTGGAAGTATCGTGGCGGATACCTACGAGCAGTACTTC
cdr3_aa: CASSGSIVADTYEQYF

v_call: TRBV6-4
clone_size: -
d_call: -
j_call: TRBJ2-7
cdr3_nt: TGTGCCAGCAGTGAAGGGTTATATTCCTACGAGCAGTACTTC
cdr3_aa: CASSEGLYSYEQYF

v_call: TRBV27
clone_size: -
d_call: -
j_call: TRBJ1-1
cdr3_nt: TGTGCCAGCAAAAAAAACACTGAAGCTTTCTTT
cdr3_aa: CASKKNTEAFF

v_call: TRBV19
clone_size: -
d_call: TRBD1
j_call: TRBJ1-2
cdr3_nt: TGTGCCAGTAGTCCTATCCGTGGGCCGACAGGGAACTATGGCTACACCTTC
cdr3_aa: CASSPIRGPTGNYGYTF

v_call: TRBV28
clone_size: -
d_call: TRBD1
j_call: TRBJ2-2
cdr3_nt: TGTGCCACGGACAGGGGCGACGCCGGGGAGCTGTTTTTT
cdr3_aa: CATDRGDAGELFF

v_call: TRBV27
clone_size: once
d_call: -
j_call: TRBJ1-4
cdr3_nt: TGTGCCAGCAGTCCGAGGACTTTAAAGGGGGAAAAACTGTTTTTT
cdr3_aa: CASSPRTLKGEKLFF

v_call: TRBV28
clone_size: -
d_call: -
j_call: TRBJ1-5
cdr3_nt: TGTGCCAGCAGCGGTACAGCTAATAGCAATCAGCCCCAGCATTTT
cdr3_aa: CASSGTANSNQPQHF

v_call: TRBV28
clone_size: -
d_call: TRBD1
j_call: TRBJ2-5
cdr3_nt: TGTGCCAGCAGTTTCCAGGCTAGTGGGACAGGAGGAAGGGAGACCCAGTACTTC
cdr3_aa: CASSFQASGTGGRETQYF

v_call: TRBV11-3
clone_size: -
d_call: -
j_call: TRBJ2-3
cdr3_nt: TGTGCCAGCAGCTCCGACGGAAGGGCTCTGTATTTT
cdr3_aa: CASSSDGRALYF

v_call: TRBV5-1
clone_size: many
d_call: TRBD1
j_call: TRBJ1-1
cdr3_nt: TGCGCCAGCAGCTTGGCAGGGGGCGGCACTGAAGCTTTCTTT
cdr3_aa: CASSLAGGGTEAFF

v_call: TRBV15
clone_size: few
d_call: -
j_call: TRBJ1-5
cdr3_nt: TGTGCCACCAGCAGAGAAAAATATAGCAATCAGCCCCAGCATTTT
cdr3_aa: CATSREKYSNQPQHF

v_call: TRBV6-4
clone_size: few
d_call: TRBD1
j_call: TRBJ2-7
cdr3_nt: TGTGCCAGCAGTGAAAGGGACAGGGGAGTGCAGTACTTC
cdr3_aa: CASSERDRGVQYF

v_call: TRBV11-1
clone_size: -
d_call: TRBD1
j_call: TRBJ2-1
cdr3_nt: TGTGCCAGCAGCTCAGGGACAGGGGCCTACAATGAGCAGTTCTTC
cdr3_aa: CASSSGTGAYNEQFF

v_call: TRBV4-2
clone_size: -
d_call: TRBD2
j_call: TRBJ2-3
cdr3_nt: TGTGCCAGCAGCCAAGAGGGAGGGGAAGATACGCAGTATTTT
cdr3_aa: CASSQEGGEDTQYF

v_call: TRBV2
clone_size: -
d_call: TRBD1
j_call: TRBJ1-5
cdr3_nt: TGTGCCAGCAGGGATGACAGGGGCGGGCAGCCCCAGCATTTT
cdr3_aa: CASRDDRGGQPQHF

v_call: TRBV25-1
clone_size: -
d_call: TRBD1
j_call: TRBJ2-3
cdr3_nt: TGTGCCAGCAGTGACAGACAGGGGCGGGCAGATACGCAGTATTTT
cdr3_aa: CASSDRQGRADTQYF

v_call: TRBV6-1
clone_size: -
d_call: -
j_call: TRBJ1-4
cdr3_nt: TGTGCCAGCAGTGCTCAACGCCAGGGGCGTAATGAAAAACTGTTTTTT
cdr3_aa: CASSAQRQGRNEKLFF

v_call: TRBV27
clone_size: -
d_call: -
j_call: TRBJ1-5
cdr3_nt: TGTGCCAGCAGTCCCCAAGTTAGCAGGGTCTCCCATTATAGCAATCAGCCCCAGCATTTT
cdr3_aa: CASSPQVSRVSHYSNQPQHF

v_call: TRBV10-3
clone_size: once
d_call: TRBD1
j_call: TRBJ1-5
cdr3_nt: TGTGCCATCAGTCCAACGGGACAGCGTTTGGGTGACAATCAGCCCCAGCATTTT
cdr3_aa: CAISPTGQRLGDNQPQHF

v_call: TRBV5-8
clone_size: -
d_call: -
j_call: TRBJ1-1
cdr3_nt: TGTGCCAGCAATAGACAGGCTGTGAACACTGAAGCTTTCTTT
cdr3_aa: CASNRQAVNTEAFF

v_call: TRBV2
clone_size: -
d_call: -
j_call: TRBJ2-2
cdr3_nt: TGTGCCAGCATTCCCGGCGGGGTCCCCGGGGAGCTGTTTTTT
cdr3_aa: CASIPGGVPGELFF

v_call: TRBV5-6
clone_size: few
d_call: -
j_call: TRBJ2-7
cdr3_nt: TGTGCCAGCAGCTTGGGCAACTCCTACGAGCAGTACTTC
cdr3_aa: CASSLGNSYEQYF

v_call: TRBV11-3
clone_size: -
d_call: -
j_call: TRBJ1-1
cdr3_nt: TGTGCCAGCAGCTTAGCAGGGATCGGGACTGAAGCTTTCTTT
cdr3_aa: CASSLAGIGTEAFF

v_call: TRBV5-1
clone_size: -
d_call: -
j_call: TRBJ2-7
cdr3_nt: TGCGCCAGCAGCTTGGAGTACTTTGCCTACGAGCAGTACTTC
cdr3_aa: CASSLEYFAYEQYF

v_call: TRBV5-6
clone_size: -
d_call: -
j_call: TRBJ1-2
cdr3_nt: TGTGCCAGCATGTGGACACCTTCGGGAGGCTACACCTTC
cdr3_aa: CASMWTPSGGYTF

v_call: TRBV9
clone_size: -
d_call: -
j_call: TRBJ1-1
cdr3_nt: TGTGCCAGCAGCGTTTATTCGAACACTGAAGCTTTCTTT
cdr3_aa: CASSVYSNTEAFF

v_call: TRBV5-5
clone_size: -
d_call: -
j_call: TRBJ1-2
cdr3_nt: TGTGCCAGCAGCTTGGGAGTCAAGGACGGCTACACCTTC
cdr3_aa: CASSLGVKDGYTF

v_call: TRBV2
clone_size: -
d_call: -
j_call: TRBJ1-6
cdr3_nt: TGTGCCAGCAGTGGAGAATGGGCAGGGTATAATTCACCCCTCCACTTT
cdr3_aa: CASSGEWAGYNSPLHF

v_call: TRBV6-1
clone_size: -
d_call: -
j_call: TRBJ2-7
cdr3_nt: TGTGCCAGCATTACCAATTGGGCTTCCTACGAGCAGTACTTC
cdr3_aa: CASITNWASYEQYF